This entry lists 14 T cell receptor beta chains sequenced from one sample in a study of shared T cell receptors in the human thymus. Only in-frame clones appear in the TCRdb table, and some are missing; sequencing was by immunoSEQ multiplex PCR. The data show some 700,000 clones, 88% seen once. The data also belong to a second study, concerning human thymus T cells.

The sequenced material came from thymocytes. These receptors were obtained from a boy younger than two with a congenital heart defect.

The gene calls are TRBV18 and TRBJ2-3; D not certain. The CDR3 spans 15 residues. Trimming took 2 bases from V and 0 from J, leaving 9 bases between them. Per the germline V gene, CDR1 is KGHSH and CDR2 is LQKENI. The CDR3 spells CASSPGGPSTDTQYF. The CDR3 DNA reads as TGTGCCAGCTCACCAGGCGGTCCCAGCACAGATACGCAGTATTTT.

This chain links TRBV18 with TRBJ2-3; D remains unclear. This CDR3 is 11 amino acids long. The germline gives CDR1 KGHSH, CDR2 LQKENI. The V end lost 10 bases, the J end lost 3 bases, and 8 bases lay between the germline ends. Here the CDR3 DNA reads TGTGCCACCAACGGTACAGATACGCAGTATTTT. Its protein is CATNGTDTQYF.

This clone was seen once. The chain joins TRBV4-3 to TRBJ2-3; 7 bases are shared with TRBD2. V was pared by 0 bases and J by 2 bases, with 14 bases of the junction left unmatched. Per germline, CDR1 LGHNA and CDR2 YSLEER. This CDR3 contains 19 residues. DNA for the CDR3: TGCGCCAGCAGCCAAGATCTAGTGGTCAGGGACTACACCACAGATACGCAGTATTTT. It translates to CASSQDLVVRDYTTDTQYF.

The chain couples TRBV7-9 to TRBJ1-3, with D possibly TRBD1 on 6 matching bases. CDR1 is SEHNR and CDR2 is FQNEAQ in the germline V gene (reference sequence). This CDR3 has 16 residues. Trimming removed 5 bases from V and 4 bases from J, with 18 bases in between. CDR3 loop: CASSRLLQGTGNTIYF. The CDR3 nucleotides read TGTGCCAGCAGCCGACTCCTACAGGGTACAGGAAACACCATATATTTT. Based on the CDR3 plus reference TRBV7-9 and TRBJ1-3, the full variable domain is DTGVSQNPRHKITKRGQNVTFRCDPISEHNRLYWYRQTLGQGPEFLTYFQNEAQLEKSRLLSDRFSAERPKGSFSTLEIQRTEQGDSAMYLCASSRLLQGTGNTIYFGEGSWLTVV.

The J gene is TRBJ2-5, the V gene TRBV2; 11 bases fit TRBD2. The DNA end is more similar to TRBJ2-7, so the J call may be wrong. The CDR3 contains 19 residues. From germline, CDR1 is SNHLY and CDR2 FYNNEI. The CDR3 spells CASRPEPSPTSGSPYEQYF. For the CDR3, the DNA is TGTGCCAGCAGGCCCGAACCTTCTCCAACTAGCGGGAGTCCCTACGAGCAGTACTTC.

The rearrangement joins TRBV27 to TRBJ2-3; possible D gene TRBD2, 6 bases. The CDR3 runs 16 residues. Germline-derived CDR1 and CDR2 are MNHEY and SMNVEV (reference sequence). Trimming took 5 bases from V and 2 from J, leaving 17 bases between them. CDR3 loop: CASSLRLVTLTDTQYF. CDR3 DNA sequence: TGTGCCAGCAGTCTTAGACTAGTAACGCTCACAGATACGCAGTATTTT.

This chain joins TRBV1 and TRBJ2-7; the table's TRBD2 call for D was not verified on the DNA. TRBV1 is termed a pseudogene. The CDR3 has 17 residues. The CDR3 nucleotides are TGCACCAGCAGCCCGGGCCTAGCGCTTCCTAGGCGGTGGGAGCAGTACTTC. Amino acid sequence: CTSSPGLALPRRWEQYF.

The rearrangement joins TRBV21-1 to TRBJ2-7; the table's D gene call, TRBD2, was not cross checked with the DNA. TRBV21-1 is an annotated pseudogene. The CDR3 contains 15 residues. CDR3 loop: CASSRGPSRQHEQYF. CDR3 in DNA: TGTGCCAGCAGCAGGGGTCCTAGCAGGCAGCACGAGCAGTACTTC.

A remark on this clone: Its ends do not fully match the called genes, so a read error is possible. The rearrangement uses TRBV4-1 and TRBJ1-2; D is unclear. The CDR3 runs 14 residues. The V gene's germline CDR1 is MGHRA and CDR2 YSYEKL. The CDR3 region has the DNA TGCGCCAGCAGCCGCGGGGAAGGGAGCTATTGCTACACCTTC. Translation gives CASSRGEGSYCYTF.

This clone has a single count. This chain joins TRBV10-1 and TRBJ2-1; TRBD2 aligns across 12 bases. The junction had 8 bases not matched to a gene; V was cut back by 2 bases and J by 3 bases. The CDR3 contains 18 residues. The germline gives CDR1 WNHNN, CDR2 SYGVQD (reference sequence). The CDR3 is CASSETTSGRMRYNEQFF. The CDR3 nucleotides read TGCGCCAGCAGTGAGACGACTAGCGGGAGAATGCGCTACAATGAGCAGTTCTTC.

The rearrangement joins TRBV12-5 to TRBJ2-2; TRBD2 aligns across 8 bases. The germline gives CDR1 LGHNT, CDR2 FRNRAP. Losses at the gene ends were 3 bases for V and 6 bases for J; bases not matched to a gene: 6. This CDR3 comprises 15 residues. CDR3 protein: CASGFLSGSPGELFF. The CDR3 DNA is TGTGCTAGTGGTTTCCTGAGCGGGAGCCCCGGGGAGCTGTTTTTT. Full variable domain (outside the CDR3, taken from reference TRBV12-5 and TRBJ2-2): DARVTQTPRHKVTEMGQEVTMRCQPILGHNTVFWYRQTMMQGLELLAYFRNRAPLDDSGMPKDRFSAEMPDATLATLKIQPSEPRDSAVYFCASGFLSGSPGELFFGEGSRLTVL.

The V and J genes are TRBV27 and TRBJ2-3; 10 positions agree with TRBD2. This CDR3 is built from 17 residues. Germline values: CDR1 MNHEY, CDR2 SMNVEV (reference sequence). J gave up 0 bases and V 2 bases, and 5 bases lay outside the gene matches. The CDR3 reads CASSLARTSGSTDTQYF. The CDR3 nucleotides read TGTGCCAGCAGTTTAGCCCGGACTAGCGGTAGCACAGATACGCAGTATTTT.

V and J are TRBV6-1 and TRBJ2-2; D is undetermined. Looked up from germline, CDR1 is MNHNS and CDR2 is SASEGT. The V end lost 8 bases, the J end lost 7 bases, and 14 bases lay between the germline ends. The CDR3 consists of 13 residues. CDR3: CASLESTGGELFF. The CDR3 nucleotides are TGTGCCAGCCTAGAAAGCACGGGCGGGGAGCTGTTTTTT.

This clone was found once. CDR3 amino acids: CSVEGGREGEQFF. In nucleotides, the CDR3 is TGCAGCGTTGAAGGGGGCCGGGAGGGTGAGCAGTTCTTC. The chain couples TRBV29-1 to TRBJ2-1; 8 bases match TRBD2. With V trimmed by 1 base and J by 9 bases, 5 bases remained unmatched. The germline V gene has CDR1 SQVTM and CDR2 ANQGSEA. The CDR3 contains 13 residues.